This is a list of T cell receptor beta chains from one sample in a study of shared clonotypes between healthy human individuals. The data were produced by immunoSEQ multiplex PCR, yet TCRdb's version contains in-frame clones alone and is incomplete. The table has millions of clones, 93% seen once. Sequencing was carried out using naive CD4+ T cells from PBMCs. These receptors all come from a man between 18 and 29 years old in good health. Some clones in this sample may be carry-over from other donors' samples. Each CDR3 is given with its conserved first and last residue. D genes are given only for firm matches. Only part of the rows carry a size: once, few, many, or a class if the clone is expanded.

length: 15; size: -; J: TRBJ2-7; D: -; V: TRBV2; CDR3: CASSERTGAAYEQYF; DNA: TGTGCCAGCAGTGAACGGACTGGCGCCGCCTACGAGCAGTACTTC
length: 17; size: -; J: TRBJ2-7; D: TRBD2; V: TRBV28; CDR3: CASSVMGLGLAGGEQYF; DNA: TGTGCCAGCAGCGTGATGGGGTTGGGACTAGCGGGAGGCGAGCAGTACTTC
length: 14; size: -; J: TRBJ2-1; D: -; V: TRBV9; CDR3: CASSVDGPLNEQFF; DNA: TGTGCCAGCAGCGTAGATGGTCCTCTTAATGAGCAGTTCTTC
length: 13; size: -; J: TRBJ1-2; D: -; V: TRBV7-9; CDR3: CASSLMGQGPATF; DNA: TGTGCCAGCAGCTTAATGGGCCAGGGCCCGGCCACCTTC
length: 14; size: once; J: TRBJ1-3; D: -; V: TRBV6-5; CDR3: CASSYDRTGNTIYF; DNA: TGTGCCAGCAGTTACGACAGGACTGGAAACACCATATATTTT
length: 13; size: once; J: TRBJ1-1; D: TRBD1; V: TRBV6-1; CDR3: CANSGGARTEAFF; DNA: TGTGCCAACTCAGGGGGCGCGAGGACTGAAGCTTTCTTT
length: 14; size: -; J: TRBJ1-5; D: -; V: TRBV6-1; CDR3: CASSEARVIRPQHF; DNA: TGTGCCAGCAGTGAAGCGCGGGTAATAAGGCCCCAGCATTTT
length: 17; size: once; J: TRBJ2-3; D: TRBD2; V: TRBV15; CDR3: CAPRGPGGPEKTDTQYF; DNA: TGTGCCCCACGCGGACCGGGAGGGCCCGAGAAGACAGATACGCAGTATTTT
length: 13; size: -; J: TRBJ1-1; D: -; V: TRBV4-2; CDR3: CASSPSRVTEAFF; DNA: TGTGCCAGCAGCCCGTCGAGGGTCACTGAAGCTTTCTTT
length: 13; size: few; J: TRBJ2-5; D: -; V: TRBV10-1; CDR3: CASSESIQETQYF; DNA: TGCGCCAGCAGTGAATCGATTCAAGAGACCCAGTACTTC
length: 14; size: -; J: TRBJ2-7; D: -; V: TRBV5-1; CDR3: CASSQGLPAYEQYF; DNA: TGCGCCAGCAGCCAAGGACTACCGGCCTACGAGCAGTACTTC
length: 11; size: -; J: TRBJ2-1; D: -; V: TRBV11-2; CDR3: CASRLDPPAFF; DNA: TGTGCCAGCAGATTGGACCCCCCGGCGTTCTTC
length: 15; size: -; J: TRBJ2-3; D: -; V: TRBV9; CDR3: CASSGGQTYTDTQYF; DNA: TGTGCCAGCAGCGGAGGACAGACGTACACAGATACGCAGTATTTT
length: 15; size: -; J: TRBJ1-1; D: -; V: TRBV6-5; CDR3: CASTPPGTGNTEAFF; DNA: TGTGCCAGCACTCCACCGGGGACGGGGAACACTGAAGCTTTCTTT